The clone carrying this T cell receptor beta chain was counted once. Its target is not known. This may be a read error: a much more frequent sequence differs by one nucleotide. Lacking the conserved final phenylalanine or tryptophan, this CDR3 likely reflects a read error. These data are taken from a study of Graves' ophthalmopathy and Graves' hyperthyroidism. Study-level points and caveats: Clonotypes were expanded in thyroid at above 0.001 frequency, and most also appeared in blood.

J was trimmed by 0 bases and V by 5 bases; bases with no gene match: 5. Germline V gene data show CDR1 as SEHNR and CDR2 as FQNEAQ (reference sequence). The CDR3 runs 15 residues. Amplification of TCR beta CDR3 regions used RNA transcripts. An initial RT-PCR round employing HTBI primers preceded a second-round multiplex PCR. TCRdb re-called the multiplex PCR reads with MiXCR, one entry per CDR3 protein. The table lists about 740,000 distinct CDR3 sequences, approximately 40% of them singletons. V and J are TRBV7-9 and TRBJ2-7, with 9 nucleotides matching TRBD1. The sample was peripheral blood. This TCR came from an adult man with Graves' ophthalmopathy. The CDR3, as DNA: TGTGCCAGCAGCATACAGGGGGCAGGCTCCTACGAGCAGTACCTC. This sequence encodes CASSIQGAGSYEQYL.